Shown below are 12 T cell receptor beta chains from a single sample sequenced in a study of cytomegalovirus exposure and HLA in healthy donors. The PCR had 60 Vbeta and 13 Jbeta primers. The repertoire was sequenced with immunoSEQ multiplex PCR; TCRdb's copy has only in-frame clones and lacks some. This sample has 150,000 to 200,000 clones, with around four fifths found just once. Sample: PBMCs. Source of these receptors: a man in his fifties in good health and CMV-seropositive.

In regard to this clone: Its ends do not fully match the called genes, so a read error is possible. The chain recombines TRBV7-9 with TRBJ1-6, with D possibly TRBD1 on 6 matching bases. The V gene's germline CDR1 is SEHNR and CDR2 FQNEAQ (reference sequence). This CDR3 is 16 amino acids long. The CDR3, as DNA: TGTTCCAGCAGTTCCACCGGGGGGGCCAGTAATTCACCCCTCCACTTT. It translates to CSSSSTGGASNSPLHF.

The chain carries TRBV6-5 and TRBJ1-1; 9 nucleotides agree with TRBD1. The CDR3 extends over 15 amino acids. Trimming at V came to 5 bases and at J to 1 base, leaving 5 bases not matched to a gene. Germline CDR1 MNHEY, CDR2 SVGAGI. CDR3 bases: TGTGCCAGCAGTCCCGGACAGGGGAGGAACACTGAAGCTTTCTTT. It encodes CASSPGQGRNTEAFF.

This clone was seen once. The V and J genes are TRBV15 and TRBJ1-3; TRBD1 might be the D (6 bases). V was shortened by 0 bases and J by 7 bases, with 13 bases between the two germline ends. Per the germline V gene, CDR1 is LNHNV and CDR2 is YYDKDF (reference sequence). The CDR3 covers 15 residues. CDR3 sequence reads: CATSRDRGGRNTIYF. DNA for the CDR3: TGTGCCACCAGCAGAGATAGAGGGGGACGTAACACCATATATTTT.

The chain combines TRBV9 with TRBJ1-3; the D is unclear. V gave up 5 bases and J gave up 2 bases, with 11 bases separating them. CDR3 size: 14 residues. Germline loops: CDR1 SGDLS, CDR2 YYNGEE. This CDR3 reads CASSTQVPGNTIYF. Written as DNA, the CDR3 is TGTGCCAGCAGTACCCAGGTTCCTGGAAACACCATATATTTT.

The gene calls are TRBV29-1 and TRBJ1-2, with a weak D call TRBD1 (6 bases). This CDR3 comprises 13 residues. Germline V gives CDR1 SQVTM, CDR2 ANQGSEA. The DNA of the CDR3 is TGCGCCCTCACCAGGGGCACGGACTATGGCTACACCTTC. Protein: CALTRGTDYGYTF.

The J gene is TRBJ1-5, the V gene TRBV28, with 7 bases matching TRBD1. The CDR3 is made up of 16 amino acids. Per germline, CDR1 MDHEN and CDR2 SYDVKM. Trimming at V came to 3 bases and at J to 6 bases, leaving 11 bases not matched to a gene. The DNA for the CDR3 is TGTGCCAGCAGTTTCAACCCAGACAGGGCACTTCAGCCCCAGCATTTT. It yields the protein CASSFNPDRALQPQHF.

This chain connects TRBV28 to TRBJ1-4, with D uncertain. Per the germline V gene, CDR1 is MDHEN and CDR2 is SYDVKM. CDR3 length equals 15 residues. V was shortened by 8 bases and J by 0 bases, with 13 bases between the two germline ends. CDR3 in amino acids: CASERRGATNEKLFF. For the CDR3, the DNA is TGTGCCAGCGAGCGCCGGGGAGCAACTAATGAAAAACTGTTTTTT.

In this sample, this clone turned up a few times. The gene calls are TRBV28 and TRBJ2-1; TRBD1 agrees at 10 bases. The ends lost 6 bases at V and 3 bases at J; junction bases unmatched: 11. Germline V lookup: CDR1 MDHEN, CDR2 SYDVKM. The CDR3 contains 17 residues. DNA for the CDR3: TGTGCCAGCAGGGGACAGGGGTCTGCCCTAAGCTACAATGAGCAGTTCTTC. Amino acid sequence: CASRGQGSALSYNEQFF. Together with reference TRBV28 and TRBJ2-1, the CDR3 gives the full variable domain: DVKVTQSSRYLVKRTGEKVFLECVQDMDHENMFWYRQDPGLGLRLIYFSYDVKMKEKGDIPEGYSVSREKKERFSLILESASTNQTSMYLCASRGQGSALSYNEQFFGPGTRLTVL.

In nucleotides, the CDR3 is TGTGCCAGCAGCTTGAATTGGGAAACGGGGGGGCTAGATACGCAGTATTTT. Its translation: CASSLNWETGGLDTQYF. The chain combines TRBV5-6 with TRBJ2-3; TRBD2 matches 8 bases. The CDR3 totals 17 residues. Trimming removed 1 base from V and 5 bases from J; junction bases left unmatched: 12. Germline V lookup: CDR1 SGHDT, CDR2 YYEEEE.

The gene calls are TRBV5-1 and TRBJ2-3; D is uncertain. From germline, CDR1 is SGHRS and CDR2 YFSETQ. CDR3 size: 16 residues. Trimming pared 0 bases from V and 1 base from J, leaving 12 bases between. CDR3 bases: TGCGCCAGCAGCTTGGACTCGAAAATGGGCACAGATACGCAGTATTTT. The encoded protein is CASSLDSKMGTDTQYF. The full variable domain, rest sourced from reference TRBV5-1 and TRBJ2-3, is KAGVTQTPRYLIKTRGQQVTLSCSPISGHRSVSWYQQTPGQGLQFLFEYFSETQRNKGNFPGRFSGRQFSNSRSEMNVSTLELGDSALYLCASSLDSKMGTDTQYFGPGTRLTVL.

V gene TRBV6-6 combines with J gene TRBJ2-7, with 8 bases fitting TRBD2. This CDR3 region has 13 residues. Germline V gene data show CDR1 as MNHNY and CDR2 as SVGAGI (reference sequence). V lost 11 bases and J lost 3; bases outside the gene matches: 9. CDR3 bases: TGTGCCGGGTTATACGGGGGGGTCTACGAGCAGTACTTC. As protein: CAGLYGGVYEQYF.

This chain uses TRBV6-5 with TRBJ1-1; TRBD1 is a possible D gene (6 bases). Deletions cut 6 bases from V and 4 bases from J, with 18 bases between. Germline V gene lookup returns CDR1 MNHEY and CDR2 SVGAGI. The CDR3 runs to 15 residues. CDR3 sequence (DNA): TGTGCCAGCAGCCTAGCATCAACAGGGCGCACTGAAGCTTTCTTT. Amino acids: CASSLASTGRTEAFF.